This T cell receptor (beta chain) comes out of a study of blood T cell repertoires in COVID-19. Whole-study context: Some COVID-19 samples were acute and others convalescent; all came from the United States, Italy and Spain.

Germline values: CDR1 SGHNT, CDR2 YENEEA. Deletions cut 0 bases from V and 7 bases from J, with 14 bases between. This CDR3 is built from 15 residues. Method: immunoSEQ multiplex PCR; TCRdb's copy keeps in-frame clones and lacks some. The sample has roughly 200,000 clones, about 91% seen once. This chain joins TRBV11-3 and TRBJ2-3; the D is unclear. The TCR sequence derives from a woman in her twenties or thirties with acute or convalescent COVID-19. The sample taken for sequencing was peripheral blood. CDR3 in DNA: TGTGCCAGCAGCTTAGATCGAGAATACCTGAATACGCAGTATTTT. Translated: CASSLDREYLNTQYF.